This record looks at one T cell receptor (beta chain) sequence and its context. Antigen: not known. This record comes from a study of cytomegalovirus exposure and HLA in healthy donors. Study-wide points: Reportedly, cytomegalovirus status was diagnosed with high sensitivity and specificity. Rare sequences made up most TCRs, while some public TCRs were found in many donors. Around 160 TCR beta chains were listed as cytomegalovirus-associated.

The length of the CDR3 is 15 residues. Germline loops: CDR1 GTSNPN, CDR2 SVGIG (reference sequence). Between the trimmed V and J ends, which lost 0 bases and 5 bases, there was a span of 16 bases. Profiled with immunoSEQ multiplex PCR; TCRdb holds only in-frame clones, not every one. The data contain roughly 86,000 clones, 90% to 97% of them singletons. Sequenced input: PBMCs. The receptor was isolated from a man aged 18 to 30 in good health and CMV-seropositive. V is TRBV30 and J is TRBJ1-1; D possibly corresponds to TRBD1 (6 bases). Here the CDR3 DNA reads TGTGCCTGGAGTGTACGTCGTGACAGGCGAACTGAAGCTTTCTTT. It yields the protein CAWSVRRDRRTEAFF.